This T cell receptor beta chain was sequenced during a study of T cells after yellow fever vaccination. Study outcomes and limitations: Most primary-vaccination clones reappeared after the booster (about 96% CD4, about 87% CD8). Weaker, the secondary response had a peak occurring faster, on day 5 versus 15.

This clonotype was seen more than once but under ten times. Its antigen is still unknown. TCRdb analysed the 5' RACE reads with MiXCR anew, one entry per CDR3 protein. The sample shows 160,000 or so distinct CDR3 sequences, less than 9% of them seen only once. This CDR3 spans 11 amino acids. The V end lost 6 bases, the J end lost 8 bases, and 8 bases lay between the germline ends. The germline CDR1 and CDR2 sequences are LGHDT and YNNKEL (reference sequence). J is TRBJ2-1 and V is TRBV3-1; TRBD2 might be the D (5 bases). Material: CD4+ T cells sorted from PBMCs, obtained 5 days after the first yellow fever vaccination. The receptor was isolated from a young man who received the YFV17D yellow fever vaccine. The CDR3 DNA is TGTGCCAGCAGAGGACTGGATGAGCAGTTCTTC. This sequence encodes CASRGLDEQFF.